This T cell receptor (beta chain) emerged from a study of post-analysis software for immune sequencing data. Included in the TCR beta cDNA libraries were unique molecular identifiers. TCRdb fed the PCR reads into MiXCR, producing one record per CDR3 protein. This table holds around 700,000 distinct CDR3 sequences, around 64% found once. Study conclusions and caveats: When patients were compared with controls, 5 or 6 TRBV segments were more frequent, TRBV5-6, TRBV5-1 and TRBV20-1 among them. Controls significantly exceeded multiple sclerosis patients in normalized Chao1 diversity.

Looked up from germline, CDR1 is SEHNR and CDR2 is FQNEAQ (reference sequence). This CDR3 region has 14 residues. On this clonotype: Its antigen is unknown.

The TCR was taken from a girl between 2 and 10 years old with multiple sclerosis. Source material: blood. The chain links TRBV7-9 to TRBJ2-4; perhaps TRBD1 as D (5 bases). The J call may not be correct, given that the DNA end is closer to TRBJ2-5. As DNA, the CDR3 is TGTGCCAGCAGCTTCTCCGAAGGGGCAGAGACCCAGTACTTC. Translated: CASSFSEGAETQYF.